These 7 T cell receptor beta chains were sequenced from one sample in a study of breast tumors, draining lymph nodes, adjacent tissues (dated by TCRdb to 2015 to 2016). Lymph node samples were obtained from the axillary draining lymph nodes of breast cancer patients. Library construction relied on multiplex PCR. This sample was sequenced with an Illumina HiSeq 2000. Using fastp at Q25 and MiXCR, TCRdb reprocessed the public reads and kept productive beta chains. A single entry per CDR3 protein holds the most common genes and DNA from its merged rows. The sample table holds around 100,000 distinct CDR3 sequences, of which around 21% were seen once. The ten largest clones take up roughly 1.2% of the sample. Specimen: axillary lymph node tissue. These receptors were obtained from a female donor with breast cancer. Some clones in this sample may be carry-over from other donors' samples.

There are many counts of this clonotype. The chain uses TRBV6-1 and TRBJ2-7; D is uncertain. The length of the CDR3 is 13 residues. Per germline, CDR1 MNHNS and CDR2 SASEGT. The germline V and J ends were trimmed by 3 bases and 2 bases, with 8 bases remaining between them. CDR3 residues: CASSDSGPYEQYF. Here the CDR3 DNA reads TGTGCCAGCAGTGATTCGGGCCCCTACGAGCAGTACTTC.

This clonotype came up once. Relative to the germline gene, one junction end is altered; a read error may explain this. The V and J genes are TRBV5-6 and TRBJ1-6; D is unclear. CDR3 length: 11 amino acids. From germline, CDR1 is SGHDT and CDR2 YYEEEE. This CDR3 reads CASSLNSPLRF. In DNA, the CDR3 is TGTGCCAGCAGCCTGAATTCACCCCTCCGCTTT. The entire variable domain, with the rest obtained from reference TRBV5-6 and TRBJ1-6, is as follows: DAGVTQSPTHLIKTRGQQVTLRCSPKSGHDTVSWYQQALGQGPQFIFQYYEEEERQRGNFPDRFSGHQFPNYSSELNVNALLLGDSALYLCASSLNSPLRFGNGTRLTVT.

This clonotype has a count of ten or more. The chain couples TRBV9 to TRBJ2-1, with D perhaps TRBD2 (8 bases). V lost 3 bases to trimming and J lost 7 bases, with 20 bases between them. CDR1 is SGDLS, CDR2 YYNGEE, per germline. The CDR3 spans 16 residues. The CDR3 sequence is CASSEGAAGGRNEQFF. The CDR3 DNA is TGTGCCAGCAGCGAGGGGGCGGCGGGGGGAAGGAATGAGCAGTTCTTC.

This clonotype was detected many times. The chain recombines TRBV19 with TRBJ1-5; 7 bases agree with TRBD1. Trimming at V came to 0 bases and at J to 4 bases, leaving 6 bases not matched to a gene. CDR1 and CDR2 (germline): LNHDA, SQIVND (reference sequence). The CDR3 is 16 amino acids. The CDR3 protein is CASSIDTGVLNQPQHF. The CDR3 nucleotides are TGTGCCAGTAGTATAGATACAGGGGTCCTGAATCAGCCCCAGCATTTT.

The DNA of the CDR3 is TGTGCCAGCAGCCCCTGGGACAGGGGGGTCTACAATGAGCAGTTCTTC. It is translated as CASSPWDRGVYNEQFF. This rearrangement joins TRBV3-1 to TRBJ2-1; 11 nucleotides line up with TRBD1. Per the germline V gene, CDR1 is LGHDT and CDR2 is YNNKEL (reference sequence). This CDR3 region has 16 residues. J lost 3 bases, V lost 4 bases, and 5 bases had no gene match.

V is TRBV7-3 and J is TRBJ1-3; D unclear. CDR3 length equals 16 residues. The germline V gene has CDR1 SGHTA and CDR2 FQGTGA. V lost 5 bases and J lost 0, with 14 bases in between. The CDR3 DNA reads TGTGCCAGCAGCGCGGGTCCTACCTTCTCTGGAAACACCATATATTTT. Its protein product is CASSAGPTFSGNTIYF.

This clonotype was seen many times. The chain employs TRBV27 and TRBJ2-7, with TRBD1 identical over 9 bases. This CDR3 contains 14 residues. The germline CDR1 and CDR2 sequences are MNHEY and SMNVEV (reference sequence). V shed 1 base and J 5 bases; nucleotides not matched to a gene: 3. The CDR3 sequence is CASSLWGTGNEQYF. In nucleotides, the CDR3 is TGTGCCAGCAGTTTATGGGGGACAGGGAACGAGCAGTACTTC.